This T cell receptor (beta chain) is drawn from a study of blood T cell repertoires in COVID-19. Germline V gene sequence: CDR1 LGHDT, CDR2 YNNKEL (reference sequence). The CDR3 extends over 14 amino acids. After removal of 3 bases from V and 9 bases from J, the junction contained 3 bases not matched to a gene. The repertoire was sequenced with immunoSEQ multiplex PCR; TCRdb's copy has only in-frame clones and lacks some. The data hold roughly 200,000 clones, with about nine tenths observed a single time. The rearrangement links TRBV3-1 (or the pseudogene TRBV3-2) to TRBJ1-6; 9 positions match TRBD1. The TCR was taken from a woman in her fifties or sixties in a cohort exposed to, infected with or recovered from COVID-19 (not recorded which). The sample consisted of PBMCs or T cells enriched from blood (not recorded which). The chain's CDR3 is CASSQGQGSSPLHF. As DNA, the CDR3 is TGTGCCAGCAGCCAGGGACAGGGAAGTTCACCCCTCCACTTT.